The 26 T cell receptor beta chains below come from one sample, sequenced in a study of blood T cells in healthy people across ages. Then a second PCR, running about 6 to 12 cycles, was carried out with a sample-barcoded 5' primer and a J-beta primer mix. One entry per CDR3 protein, called by TCRdb with MiXCR from the 5' RACE reads. Of some 760,000 distinct CDR3 sequences listed, roughly 25% are singletons. This same sample was also part of a study on T cells of mothers and their children.

The sequencing sample was made of blood. These receptor sequences come from a boy aged 5-17 years in good health.

The chain combines TRBV15 with TRBJ2-5, with no clear D. Gene TRBJ2-1 matches the end of the DNA better, so the J call may be wrong. The CDR3 extends over 16 amino acids. Germline CDR1 reads LNHNV; CDR2 reads YYDKDF (reference sequence). The CDR3 sequence: CATSRVKTPANSEQFF. The DNA for the CDR3 is TGTGCCACCAGCAGAGTGAAGACACCCGCAAACAGTGAGCAGTTCTTC.

This clonotype was seen only a few times. This chain connects TRBV3-1 to TRBJ2-7; TRBD2 matches 13 bases. Germline CDR1 is LGHDT and CDR2 is YNNKEL (reference sequence). CDR3 size: 16 residues. Unmatched junction bases numbered 5, after V lost 1 base and J lost 5 bases. This chain's CDR3 is CASSQAGLAGRDEQYF. The CDR3 coding sequence is TGTGCCAGCAGCCAAGCGGGACTAGCGGGACGCGACGAGCAGTACTTC.

V is TRBV4-3 and J is TRBJ2-7; 10 positions agree with TRBD2. With 1 base clipped from V and 0 bases from J, the junction kept 9 bases outside the gene matches. This CDR3 comprises 18 residues. Germline CDR1 LGHNA, CDR2 YSLEER. CDR3 amino acids: CASSQVLAGDDSSYEQYF. CDR3 bases: TGCGCCAGCAGCCAAGTTCTAGCGGGGGACGATAGCTCCTACGAGCAGTACTTC.

The chain recombines TRBV4-3 with TRBJ2-1; 12 bases align to TRBD2. The CDR3 is made up of 17 amino acids. V shed 0 bases and J 2 bases; nucleotides not matched to a gene: 2. CDR1 is LGHNA, CDR2 YSLEER, per germline. CDR3 loop: CASSQDLAGGPYNEQFF. CDR3 nucleotides: TGCGCCAGCAGCCAAGATCTAGCGGGGGGGCCCTACAATGAGCAGTTCTTC.

This chain links TRBV7-8 with TRBJ1-6; perhaps TRBD1 as D (6 bases). Germline V gene data show CDR1 as SGHVS and CDR2 as FQNEAQ. The V and J ends lost 5 bases and 7 bases respectively, with 12 bases between them. CDR3 length: 14 amino acids. The CDR3 DNA sequence: TGTGCCAGCAGCCAGCAGGGGAACAATTCACCCCTCCACTTT. Translated: CASSQQGNNSPLHF.

Of note for this clonotype: The junction departs from the called germline gene at one end, perhaps through a read error. This chain uses TRBV7-2 with TRBJ2-5; 13 bases map to TRBD2. CDR1 and CDR2 (germline): SGHTA, FQGNSA. The CDR3 totals 15 residues. The CDR3 coding sequence is TGTGCCGGCAGCTCCACTAGCGGGGGGGTGGTCGCCCAGTACTTC. Its translation: CAGSSTSGGVVAQYF.

The rearrangement links TRBV11-2 to TRBJ1-1, with TRBD1 identical over 7 bases. The germline V gene encodes CDR1 SGHAT and CDR2 FQNNGV. This CDR3 comprises 15 residues. J was trimmed by 1 base and V by 5 bases; bases with no gene match: 7. CDR3 in amino acids: CASSIWTGENTEAFF. CDR3 sequence (DNA): TGTGCCAGCAGCATTTGGACAGGAGAGAACACTGAAGCTTTCTTT.

The chain carries TRBV7-9 and TRBJ2-5, with 9 bases matching TRBD2. With 0 bases clipped from V and 5 bases from J, the junction kept 13 bases outside the gene matches. The CDR3 has 18 residues. Looked up from germline, CDR1 is SEHNR and CDR2 is FQNEAQ (reference sequence). The CDR3 sequence: CASSLAASGTPLAETQYF. In DNA form, the CDR3 reads TGTGCCAGCAGCTTAGCTGCTAGCGGGACCCCCTTGGCGGAGACCCAGTACTTC.

CDR3 in amino acids: CASSLVPRTGAGANVLTF. CDR3 in DNA: TGTGCCAGCAGCTTAGTTCCCCGGACAGGGGCCGGGGCCAACGTCCTGACTTTC. The chain joins TRBV7-8 to TRBJ2-6; 9 bases line up with TRBD1. V lost 1 base, J lost 4 bases, and 8 bases stayed unmatched. Per the germline V gene, CDR1 is SGHVS and CDR2 is FQNEAQ. There are 18 residues in the CDR3.

This clonotype was detected only a few times. The genes are TRBV11-2 and TRBJ1-4; D uncertain. Germline-derived CDR1 and CDR2 are SGHAT and FQNNGV. The CDR3 is 14 residues long. Trimming cost V 4 bases and J 5 bases, with 11 bases left between them. The CDR3 nucleotides read TGTGCCAGCAGCTACGGTGACGGAAATGAAAAACTGTTTTTT. Its translation: CASSYGDGNEKLFF.

Many counts were recorded for this clonotype. The chain joins TRBV20-1 to TRBJ2-7; D is unresolved. The CDR3 sequence is 11 residues long. V lost 1 base to trimming and J lost 3 bases, with 4 bases between them. In germline, CDR1 is DFQATT, CDR2 SNEGSKA (reference sequence). The DNA of the CDR3 is TGCAGTGCTAGAGGGGGCTACGAGCAGTACTTC. Translation gives CSARGGYEQYF.

This clonotype was detected a few times. This rearrangement joins TRBV7-2 to TRBJ2-1, with D perhaps given as TRBD1 or TRBD2 (5 bases each). This CDR3 comprises 16 residues. Trimming took off 1 base at V and 5 bases at J, with 15 bases between the two ends. Germline CDR1 reads SGHTA; CDR2 reads FQGNSA. DNA of the CDR3: TGTGCCAGCAGCTTAGGGGACCCAGAGATCGACAATGAGCAGTTCTTC. It is translated as CASSLGDPEIDNEQFF.

The CDR3 nucleotides are TGCAGCGTCGGACAGGGGGCGTTCGAGCAGTACTTC. Amino acids: CSVGQGAFEQYF. This rearrangement joins TRBV29-1 to TRBJ2-7; 11 nucleotides match TRBD1. CDR3 size: 12 residues. The junction had 4 bases not matched to a gene; V was cut back by 6 bases and J by 6 bases. CDR1 SQVTM and CDR2 ANQGSEA come from the germline V gene.

J is TRBJ2-2 and V is TRBV20-1, with 12 bases matching TRBD2. V gave up 3 bases and J gave up 7 bases; unmatched junction bases: 6. CDR3 size: 15 residues. The germline V gene encodes CDR1 DFQATT and CDR2 SNEGSKA (reference sequence). The CDR3 bases are TGCAGTGCTAGGACTAGCGGGGGTTCGGTCGGGGAGCTGTTTTTT. Protein product: CSARTSGGSVGELFF.

This clonotype came up a few times. The V call is TRBV7-2, the J call TRBJ2-1; perhaps TRBD2 as D (5 bases). Germline loops: CDR1 SGHTA, CDR2 FQGNSA. Between the trimmed V and J ends, which lost 2 bases and 5 bases, there was a span of 16 bases. This CDR3 contains 16 residues. Here the CDR3 reads CASSLLRRQRHNEQFF. In DNA form, the CDR3 reads TGTGCCAGCAGCTTATTGAGGCGCCAGCGGCACAATGAGCAGTTCTTC.

V gene TRBV20-1 combines with J gene TRBJ2-1; possibly TRBD1 for D (5 bases). TRBJ2-5 matches the DNA end more closely, so the J call is doubtful. The CDR3 contains 12 residues. CDR1 is DFQATT and CDR2 is SNEGSKA in the germline V gene (reference sequence). Written as DNA, the CDR3 is TGCAGTGCTGGATCAGGGCACGAGACCCAGTACTTC. Its translation is CSAGSGHETQYF.

The chain joins TRBV7-2 to TRBJ1-2; D might be TRBD1 (5 bases). The ends were cut back, 5 bases at V and 8 bases at J, with 18 bases in the middle. In germline, CDR1 is SGHTA, CDR2 FQGNSA. The CDR3 consists of 14 residues. The CDR3 loop reads CASSPDRRGRGYTF. CDR3 bases: TGTGCCAGCAGCCCCGATAGGAGGGGCCGCGGCTACACCTTC.

In this sample, this clonotype turned up a few times. The rearrangement links TRBV29-1 to TRBJ2-7; D is unresolved. The end of the DNA is better explained by TRBJ2-1, so the J call may be wrong. Per germline, CDR1 SQVTM and CDR2 ANQGSEA. This CDR3 contains 13 residues. The CDR3: CSVEGPVSNEQFF. The CDR3 nucleotides read TGCAGCGTTGAAGGCCCTGTTTCCAATGAGCAGTTCTTC.

This chain joins TRBV4-1 and TRBJ2-2, with D possibly matching TRBD1 (6 bases). The CDR3 has 13 amino acids. V was trimmed by 2 bases and J by 6 bases, leaving 7 bases between them. The V gene's germline CDR1 is MGHRA and CDR2 YSYEKL. The CDR3: CASSQNRAGELFF. The CDR3 DNA reads TGCGCCAGCAGCCAAAACAGGGCCGGGGAGCTGTTTTTT.

The chain links TRBV20-1 to TRBJ2-5; 8 bases match TRBD2. The J call may be wrong; the DNA end is better matched by TRBJ2-7. The germline V gene encodes CDR1 DFQATT and CDR2 SNEGSKA (reference sequence). The CDR3 is 15 amino acids. The CDR3 reads CSASGREGPSYEQYF. In DNA form, the CDR3 reads TGCAGTGCTAGTGGTCGGGAGGGCCCATCCTACGAGCAGTACTTC.

The chain recombines TRBV19 with TRBJ2-4; a possible D gene is TRBD2 (6 bases). This CDR3 spans 18 amino acids. Deletions cut 5 bases from V and 1 base from J, with 21 bases between. Germline values: CDR1 LNHDA, CDR2 SQIVND (reference sequence). CDR3 sequence (DNA): TGTGCCAGTAGTCCGGGCTGGAGGGGCGCGGGGGCCAAAAACATTCAGTACTTC. This codes for CASSPGWRGAGAKNIQYF. The complete variable domain, with remaining parts taken from reference TRBV19 and TRBJ2-4, reads DGGITQSPKYLFRKEGQNVTLSCEQNLNHDAMYWYRQDPGQGLRLIYYSQIVNDFQKGDIAEGYSVSREKKESFPLTVTSAQKNPTAFYLCASSPGWRGAGAKNIQYFGAGTRLSVL.

The chain recombines TRBV28 with TRBJ2-5; perhaps D is TRBD1 or TRBD2 (6 bases each). The better agreement between TRBJ2-7 and the DNA end casts doubt on the J call. The CDR3 totals 14 residues. Germline V gene lookup returns CDR1 MDHEN and CDR2 SYDVKM. The CDR3 loop reads CASSFGGSKYEQYF. The CDR3 bases are TGTGCCAGCAGTTTCGGGGGCTCAAAGTACGAGCAGTACTTC.

This chain connects TRBV7-2 to TRBJ2-3; 7 bases match TRBD2. Germline V gives CDR1 SGHTA, CDR2 FQGNSA. The length of the CDR3 is 19 residues. V gave up 4 bases and J gave up 0 bases; unmatched junction bases: 16. DNA for the CDR3: TGTGCCAGCAGCTGGGAGGGATTTAGCGGCCCTGAGAGCACAGATACGCAGTATTTT. Encoded protein: CASSWEGFSGPESTDTQYF.

A note on this clonotype: Relative to the germline gene, one junction end is altered; a read error may explain this. V is TRBV15 and J is TRBJ1-5; D is unresolved. The CDR3 runs to 15 residues. Looked up from germline, CDR1 is LNHNV and CDR2 is YYDKDF (reference sequence). As DNA, the CDR3 is TGTGCCGCCAGCAGAGCGGGGTTCGGCAATCAGCCCCAGCATTTT. Protein product: CAASRAGFGNQPQHF.

The sample holds a few counts of this clonotype. The V gene is TRBV24-1, the J gene TRBJ2-5, with 11 bases lining up with TRBD2. The last part of the DNA fits TRBJ2-1 better; the J call may be wrong. The CDR3 runs to 17 residues. The germline V gene encodes CDR1 KGHDR and CDR2 SFDVKD. The DNA of the CDR3 is TGTGCCACCAGTGATCCCCACGGTAGCGGGAGGGCCGATGAGCAGTTCTTC. Its protein product is CATSDPHGSGRADEQFF.

The chain carries TRBV25-1 and TRBJ2-1; D ambiguous. The J call may be faulty, since TRBJ2-7 better matches the DNA end. This CDR3 has 12 amino acids. Per the germline V gene, CDR1 is MGHDK and CDR2 is SYGVNS. The CDR3 spells CASTNGYGEQYF. CDR3 DNA sequence: TGTGCCAGCACTAACGGATACGGCGAGCAGTACTTC.